Below are 32 T cell receptor beta chains sequenced from a single sample in a study of T cell changes during pregnancy in multiple sclerosis. Sequencing was performed with immunoSEQ multiplex PCR; in TCRdb, only in-frame clones are kept and a portion is missing. The sample includes tens of thousands of clones, approximately 91% seen only once; the top ten take 1.4%. This specimen was peripheral blood, taken in the third trimester of pregnancy. These receptors all stem from a female donor with multiple sclerosis, enrolled in a pregnancy study.

The chain uses TRBV7-9 and TRBJ1-2; the match to TRBD1 covers 7 bases. After removal of 5 bases from V and 6 bases from J, the junction contained 0 bases not matched to a gene. Germline V gives CDR1 SEHNR, CDR2 FQNEAQ (reference sequence). The CDR3 extends over 11 amino acids. CDR3 region: CASSQGDGYTF. The CDR3 bases are TGTGCCAGCAGCCAGGGGGATGGCTACACCTTC. Full variable domain (outside the CDR3, taken from reference TRBV7-9 and TRBJ1-2): DTGVSQNPRHKITKRGQNVTFRCDPISEHNRLYWYRQTLGQGPEFLTYFQNEAQLEKSRLLSDRFSAERPKGSFSTLEIQRTEQGDSAMYLCASSQGDGYTFGSGTRLTVV.

V usage is TRBV6-5 and J usage is TRBJ2-7; tentatively, D is TRBD2 (7 bases). Between the trimmed V and J ends, which lost 0 bases and 5 bases, there was a span of 11 bases. The germline CDR1 and CDR2 sequences are MNHEY and SVGAGI. The CDR3 loop spans 14 amino acids. The CDR3 spells CASSYSGGPHEQYF. CDR3 coding DNA: TGTGCCAGCAGTTACTCGGGGGGGCCCCACGAGCAGTACTTC.

The gene calls are TRBV7-8 and TRBJ2-7; TRBD1 agrees at 9 bases. After removal of 3 bases from V and 1 base from J, the junction contained 7 bases not matched to a gene. CDR1 and CDR2 from the germline V gene are SGHVS and FQNEAQ. CDR3 size: 16 residues. The CDR3 DNA sequence: TGTGCCAGCAGCTTTTCCTGGACAGGGGCGTCCTACGAGCAGTACTTC. Translated: CASSFSWTGASYEQYF.

This chain uses TRBV21-1 with TRBJ2-1; the D call in the table, TRBD2, was not verified against the DNA. TRBV21-1 is a recognized pseudogene. The CDR3 is 16 residues long. The CDR3, as DNA: TGTGCCAGCAGCAAGGGGCGGGGGGAGAAATACAATGAGCAGTTCTTC. Translating gives CASSKGRGEKYNEQFF.

J is TRBJ1-4 and V is TRBV27, with 9 bases that match TRBD1. The V gene end was trimmed by 10 bases and the J gene end by 6 bases; junction bases not matched to a gene: 9. The CDR3 covers 14 residues. Germline V gene sequence: CDR1 MNHEY, CDR2 SMNVEV (reference sequence). CDR3 coding DNA: TGTGCCACCGCCGGGACAGGGACGGATGAAAAACTGTTTTTT. Translated: CATAGTGTDEKLFF.

This clone was picked up a small number of times. The J gene is TRBJ1-4, the V gene TRBV6-1; 9 nucleotides agree with TRBD1. J gave up 7 bases and V 3 bases, and 3 bases lay outside the gene matches. CDR3 length equals 14 residues. Germline V gene sequence: CDR1 MNHNS, CDR2 SASEGT. Here the CDR3 DNA reads TGTGCCAGCAGTGACGGGACAGGGAGTGAAAAACTGTTTTTT. Amino acids: CASSDGTGSEKLFF.

This clone was recorded only once. This chain joins TRBV2 and TRBJ2-2; 9 bases fit TRBD1. V lost 6 bases, J lost 4 bases, and 9 bases stayed unmatched. The CDR3 runs 16 residues. CDR1 SNHLY and CDR2 FYNNEI come from the germline V gene. CDR3 sequence reads: CASRKRGQGATGELFF. CDR3 coding DNA: TGTGCCAGCAGAAAGAGGGGACAGGGTGCCACCGGGGAGCTGTTTTTT. Based on the CDR3 plus reference TRBV2 and TRBJ2-2, the full variable domain is EPEVTQTPSHQVTQMGQEVILRCVPISNHLYFYWYRQILGQKVEFLVSFYNNEISEKSEIFDDQFSVERPDGSNFTLKIRSTKLEDSAMYFCASRKRGQGATGELFFGEGSRLTVL.

DNA of the CDR3: TGTGCCATCAGCTCACAGGGGGCAACTAATGAAAAACTGTTTTTT. Residues: CAISSQGATNEKLFF. V is TRBV10-3 and J is TRBJ1-4, with 8 nucleotides matching TRBD1. Germline assignment: CDR1 ENHRY and CDR2 SYGVKD. The CDR3 is 15 residues long. V lost 6 bases to trimming and J lost 0 bases; unmatched junction nucleotides: 3.

J is TRBJ2-2 and V is TRBV11-3, with D possibly TRBD1 on 5 matching bases. Germline values: CDR1 SGHNT, CDR2 YENEEA. With 2 bases removed from V and 6 bases from J, the gap between germline ends came to 19 bases. This CDR3 region has 17 residues. The CDR3 sequence: CASSLRGRVGWSGELFF. For the CDR3, the DNA is TGTGCCAGCAGCTTAAGGGGCAGGGTTGGATGGTCCGGGGAGCTGTTTTTT.

In DNA form, the CDR3 reads TGTGCCAGTAGTATCGGACTAGCGAGCTCCTACGAGCAGTACTTC. This gives the protein CASSIGLASSYEQYF. J is TRBJ2-7 and V is TRBV19; 9 nucleotides match TRBD2. The V segment lost 3 bases and the J segment 0 bases; nucleotides outside the gene matches: 3. This CDR3 comprises 15 residues. Germline CDR1 LNHDA, CDR2 SQIVND (reference sequence).

In its sample, this clone was seen once. The rearrangement joins TRBV28 to TRBJ1-2; D perhaps matches TRBD1 (6 bases). CDR3 length: 13 residues. Trimming left V 7 bases short and J 3 bases short, with 12 bases between. The V gene's germline CDR1 is MDHEN and CDR2 SYDVKM. The CDR3: CASMISGDYGYTF. As DNA, the CDR3 is TGTGCCAGCATGATTTCAGGGGACTATGGCTACACCTTC.

This clone was seen only once. The chain links TRBV11-2 to TRBJ1-3; TRBD1 might be the D (5 bases). V lost 2 bases, J lost 8 bases, and 13 bases lay in between. The CDR3 sequence is 14 residues long. Germline V gene lookup returns CDR1 SGHAT and CDR2 FQNNGV. This chain's CDR3 is CASSLIGTGDTIYF. The CDR3 nucleotides read TGTGCCAGCAGCTTAATAGGGACGGGAGACACCATATATTTT.

The V call is TRBV7-8, the J call TRBJ2-1; no firm D call. Per germline, CDR1 SGHVS and CDR2 FQNEAQ. V was shortened by 2 bases and J by 5 bases, with 16 bases between the two germline ends. CDR3 length equals 16 residues. CDR3 in amino acids: CASSLNWWAANNEQFF. DNA for the CDR3: TGTGCCAGCAGCTTAAATTGGTGGGCCGCCAACAATGAGCAGTTCTTC. Full variable domain (remainder filled in from reference TRBV7-8 and TRBJ2-1): GAGVSQSPRYKVAKRGQDVALRCDPISGHVSLFWYQQALGQGPEFLTYFQNEAQLDKSGLPSDRFFAERPEGSVSTLKIQRTQQEDSAVYLCASSLNWWAANNEQFFGPGTRLTVL.

The gene calls are TRBV12-5 and TRBJ1-1; tentative D call: TRBD1 (5 bases). V was cut by 2 bases and J by 3 bases, with 13 bases left in between. CDR3 length equals 15 residues. The V gene's germline CDR1 is LGHNT and CDR2 FRNRAP. The CDR3 reads CASGLSTGGDTEAFF. CDR3 bases: TGTGCTAGTGGTTTGTCCACGGGGGGGGACACTGAAGCTTTCTTT. Full variable domain (outside the CDR3, taken from reference TRBV12-5 and TRBJ1-1): DARVTQTPRHKVTEMGQEVTMRCQPILGHNTVFWYRQTMMQGLELLAYFRNRAPLDDSGMPKDRFSAEMPDATLATLKIQPSEPRDSAVYFCASGLSTGGDTEAFFGQGTRLTVV.

V usage is TRBV6-5 and J usage is TRBJ1-2; 7 nucleotides align to TRBD1. Germline V lookup: CDR1 MNHEY, CDR2 SVGAGI. The CDR3 consists of 13 residues. Germline trimming cut 6 bases from V and 6 bases from J; bases unmatched to any gene: 7. The CDR3 DNA reads as TGTGCCAGCAGCCAGACAGGGTCCGATGGCTACACCTTC. This codes for CASSQTGSDGYTF.

V and J are TRBV9 and TRBJ1-1; D gene unclear. This CDR3 is 15 amino acids long. V shed 0 bases and J shed 2 bases, with 11 bases lying between them. Per germline, CDR1 SGDLS and CDR2 YYNGEE. The CDR3 is CASSVAESLNTEAFF. The CDR3 coding sequence is TGTGCCAGCAGCGTAGCCGAGTCCCTTAACACTGAAGCTTTCTTT.

The genes are TRBV19 and TRBJ1-4; D unclear. Germline lookup yields CDR1 LNHDA and CDR2 SQIVND (reference sequence). Trimming removed 3 bases from V and 7 bases from J, with 21 bases in between. This CDR3 contains 17 residues. The DNA of the CDR3 is TGTGCCAGTAGTATCCGTCCGGGTTTACGGGTTGGTGAAAAACTGTTTTTT. Encoded protein: CASSIRPGLRVGEKLFF. Full variable domain (outside the CDR3, taken from reference TRBV19 and TRBJ1-4): DGGITQSPKYLFRKEGQNVTLSCEQNLNHDAMYWYRQDPGQGLRLIYYSQIVNDFQKGDIAEGYSVSREKKESFPLTVTSAQKNPTAFYLCASSIRPGLRVGEKLFFGSGTQLSVL.

This sequence joins TRBV15 and TRBJ1-5; TRBD1 aligns across 8 bases. V trimming: 4 bases; J trimming: 9 bases; junction bases outside the gene matches: 8. The CDR3 length is 14 residues. CDR1 LNHNV and CDR2 YYDKDF come from the germline V gene (reference sequence). The CDR3 DNA sequence: TGTGCCACCAGCAAGGGACAGGTGGATTCGCCCCAGCATTTT. This codes for CATSKGQVDSPQHF.

The rearrangement uses TRBV5-5 and TRBJ2-3; D is ambiguous. In germline, CDR1 is SGHKS, CDR2 YYEKEE (reference sequence). This CDR3 contains 15 residues. Trimming left V 0 bases short and J 0 bases short, with 8 bases between. The CDR3 is CASSLAATSTDTQYF. The CDR3, as DNA: TGTGCCAGCAGCTTGGCTGCGACTAGCACAGATACGCAGTATTTT. The whole variable domain, filled in from reference TRBV5-5 and TRBJ2-3, reads DAGVTQSPTHLIKTRGQQVTLRCSPISGHKSVSWYQQVLGQGPQFIFQYYEKEERGRGNFPDRFSARQFPNYSSELNVNALLLGDSALYLCASSLAATSTDTQYFGPGTRLTVL.

The V call is TRBV28, the J call TRBJ2-4; unclear D gene. Germline CDR1 is MDHEN and CDR2 is SYDVKM. V lost 4 bases to trimming and J lost 4 bases, with 5 bases between them. The CDR3 loop spans 12 amino acids. CDR3 amino acids: CASSWRKNIQYF. DNA of the CDR3: TGTGCCAGCAGTTGGCGGAAAAACATTCAGTACTTC. Full variable domain (remainder filled in from reference TRBV28 and TRBJ2-4): DVKVTQSSRYLVKRTGEKVFLECVQDMDHENMFWYRQDPGLGLRLIYFSYDVKMKEKGDIPEGYSVSREKKERFSLILESASTNQTSMYLCASSWRKNIQYFGAGTRLSVL.

The CDR3 loop reads CASSFAGEYTEAFF. For the CDR3, the DNA is TGTGCCAGCAGCTTTGCAGGGGAGTACACTGAAGCTTTCTTT. The gene calls are TRBV7-2 and TRBJ1-1, with D perhaps TRBD1 (6 bases). CDR3 length equals 14 residues. Germline lookup yields CDR1 SGHTA and CDR2 FQGNSA. Trimming shortened V by 3 bases and J by 3 bases, and 11 bases separated the two germline ends. Drawing the rest from reference TRBV7-2 and TRBJ1-1, the complete variable domain is GAGVSQSPSNKVTEKGKDVELRCDPISGHTALYWYRQSLGQGLEFLIYFQGNSAPDKSGLPSDRFSAERTGGSVSTLTIQRTQQEDSAVYLCASSFAGEYTEAFFGQGTRLTVV.

J is TRBJ1-1 and V is TRBV9; no clear D gene. Germline CDR1 SGDLS, CDR2 YYNGEE. This CDR3 has 15 amino acids. The V end was cut by 0 bases, the J end by 1 base, with 10 bases between. The CDR3 DNA sequence: TGTGCCAGCAGCGTAGTCCCCTCAGGGAACACTGAAGCTTTCTTT. Translating gives CASSVVPSGNTEAFF. The full variable domain, in which reference TRBV9 and TRBJ1-1 provide the parts outside the CDR3, is DSGVTQTPKHLITATGQRVTLRCSPRSGDLSVYWYQQSLDQGLQFLIQYYNGEERAKGNILERFSAQQFPDLHSELNLSSLELGDSALYFCASSVVPSGNTEAFFGQGTRLTVV.

The chain couples TRBV19 to TRBJ1-2; D gene ambiguous. CDR1 and CDR2 from the germline V gene are LNHDA and SQIVND (reference sequence). Trimming removed 11 bases from V and 3 bases from J, with 28 bases in between. The CDR3 covers 17 residues. The CDR3 sequence: CAPSLGSDRQYHYGYTF. The DNA of the CDR3 is TGTGCCCCCAGCTTGGGCTCAGACCGGCAGTACCACTATGGCTACACCTTC.

V usage is TRBV7-3 and J usage is TRBJ2-5, with 7 bases matching TRBD2. The germline CDR1 and CDR2 sequences are SGHTA and FQGTGA. The CDR3 consists of 14 residues. V lost 0 bases to trimming and J lost 4 bases; unmatched junction nucleotides: 2. CDR3 nucleotides: TGTGCCAGCAGCTTAACTGGGGGGGGAGAGACCCAGTACTTC. It yields the protein CASSLTGGGETQYF.

The chain joins TRBV2 to TRBJ2-3; D might be TRBD2 (7 bases). Trimming left V 6 bases short and J 6 bases short, with 22 bases between. The germline CDR1 and CDR2 sequences are SNHLY and FYNNEI. The CDR3 totals 16 residues. CDR3 in DNA: TGTGCCAGCAGCCGCGGGGCGGGGGCCTCTGGGGATACGCAGTATTTT. The encoded protein is CASSRGAGASGDTQYF.

V gene TRBV7-2 combines with J gene TRBJ1-2; TRBD1 aligns across 10 bases. CDR1 and CDR2 from the germline V gene are SGHTA and FQGNSA. The CDR3 consists of 17 residues. Trimming removed 5 bases from V and 6 bases from J; junction bases left unmatched: 15. The CDR3 loop reads CASSPGTGEGDADGYTF. CDR3 DNA: TGTGCCAGCAGCCCAGGGACAGGGGAAGGGGATGCGGATGGCTACACCTTC. Supplemented by reference TRBV7-2 and TRBJ1-2, the full variable domain reads GAGVSQSPSNKVTEKGKDVELRCDPISGHTALYWYRQSLGQGLEFLIYFQGNSAPDKSGLPSDRFSAERTGGSVSTLTIQRTQQEDSAVYLCASSPGTGEGDADGYTFGSGTRLTVV.

The chain recombines TRBV27 with TRBJ1-2; D gene uncertain. Germline V gene sequence: CDR1 MNHEY, CDR2 SMNVEV (reference sequence). The CDR3 sequence is 13 residues long. The V and J ends lost 2 bases and 4 bases respectively, with 8 bases between them. The CDR3 DNA follows: TGTGCCAGCAGTTTAGTTGTCGGCTATGGCTACACCTTC. It specifies CASSLVVGYGYTF.

The V call is TRBV6-1, the J call TRBJ1-2; no reliable D call. CDR1 and CDR2 from the germline V gene are MNHNS and SASEGT. The V gene lost 5 bases and the J gene lost 4 bases, with 11 bases spanning the gap. The CDR3 extends over 13 amino acids. The CDR3 region has the DNA TGTGCCAGCAGTTTACAGCTGACCTATGGCTACACCTTC. Protein product: CASSLQLTYGYTF.

The chain joins TRBV5-1 to TRBJ2-3, with no clear D. The CDR3 consists of 13 residues. Germline assignment: CDR1 SGHRS and CDR2 YFSETQ. V gave up 2 bases and J gave up 0 bases, with 4 bases separating them. The CDR3 spells CASSFPSTDTQYF. In nucleotides, the CDR3 is TGCGCCAGCAGCTTCCCTAGCACAGATACGCAGTATTTT.

The V call is TRBV2, the J call TRBJ2-5; TRBD2 is a possible D gene (5 bases). The germline gives CDR1 SNHLY, CDR2 FYNNEI. Trimming shortened V by 6 bases and J by 1 base, and 12 bases separated the two germline ends. This CDR3 spans 14 amino acids. The CDR3 reads CASSLGGFQETQYF. CDR3 sequence (DNA): TGTGCCAGCAGCCTTGGCGGGTTCCAAGAGACCCAGTACTTC.

The V and J genes are TRBV4-3 and TRBJ2-1; 7 nucleotides match TRBD2. Germline V gives CDR1 LGHNA, CDR2 YSLEER. Germline trimming cut 0 bases from V and 5 bases from J; bases unmatched to any gene: 7. The CDR3 totals 16 residues. The DNA of the CDR3 is TGCGCCAGCAGCCAAGATTGGAGCGGGGCCCACAATGAGCAGTTCTTC. Translated: CASSQDWSGAHNEQFF.

The chain combines TRBV7-9 with TRBJ1-3; tentative D call: TRBD1 (5 bases). CDR3 length: 17 residues. V lost 2 bases, J lost 0 bases, and 14 bases lay in between. The V gene's germline CDR1 is SEHNR and CDR2 FQNEAQ (reference sequence). Here the CDR3 DNA reads TGTGCCAGCAGCTTACCCCTGGACACGAACTCTGGAAACACCATATATTTT. Translation gives CASSLPLDTNSGNTIYF.